Presented here are 21 T cell receptor beta chains from one specimen sequenced in a study of PD-1 blockade in classical Hodgkin lymphoma. The assay was immunoSEQ multiplex PCR, and TCRdb's table has in-frame clones only and misses some. The sample contains some 86,000 clones, just over 90% of which appear only once. Noted time point: cycle 4 day 1 (C4D1), after 6 weeks of nivolumab. Relapse was seen in all patients after autologous stem cell transplantation, and brentuximab vedotin exposure was variable. This material consisted of peripheral blood mononuclear cells (PBMCs), taken before the fourth cycle of nivolumab. All receptors come from a human donor with classical Hodgkin lymphoma.

This clone was counted a single time. The V call is TRBV5-6, the J call TRBJ2-1; 9 nucleotides agree with TRBD2. The CDR3 has 16 amino acids. The trim removed 5 bases at V and 6 bases at J, leaving 12 bases unmatched. Germline CDR1 SGHDT, CDR2 YYEEEE. The CDR3 region has the DNA TGTGCCAGCAGACCGGTTGGTAGCGGGGGACCCAATGAGCAGTTCTTC. Protein sequence: CASRPVGSGGPNEQFF.

CDR3 coding DNA: TGTGCCAGCAGCCAAGAAGACTGGGCGGGGATGGGGGTGAACACTGAAGCTTTCTTT. This translates into CASSQEDWAGMGVNTEAFF. The chain combines TRBV14 with TRBJ1-1; possible D gene TRBD1, 5 bases. Trimming removed 0 bases at V and 0 bases at J, with 20 bases between. CDR1 and CDR2 (germline): SGHDN, FVKESK. The CDR3 is 19 residues long.

To note about this clone: The junction departs from the called germline gene at one end, perhaps through a read error. The genes are TRBV6-1 and TRBJ1-5; D uncertain. Germline V lookup: CDR1 MNHNS, CDR2 SASEGT. The CDR3 is 14 amino acids. The DNA for the CDR3 is TGTGCCAGCAGCGAAGGGCAGAGCAATCAGCCCCAGCATTTT. It encodes CASSEGQSNQPQHF.

This chain connects TRBV7-2 to TRBJ2-2, with 10 positions matching TRBD1. Unmatched junction bases numbered 6, after V lost 5 bases and J lost 3 bases. The CDR3 has 16 residues. CDR1 is SGHTA, CDR2 FQGNSA, per germline. The CDR3 protein is CASSTPDRGDTGELFF. The CDR3 DNA is TGTGCCAGCAGCACCCCGGACAGGGGGGACACCGGGGAGCTGTTTTTT.

Only one count was recorded for this clone. This rearrangement joins TRBV7-2 to TRBJ2-3; no firm D call. Germline V gene sequence: CDR1 SGHTA, CDR2 FQGNSA. Between the trimmed V and J ends, which lost 4 bases and 4 bases, there was a span of 12 bases. There are 14 residues in the CDR3. The DNA for the CDR3 is TGTGCCAGCAGCTCCGGACCTGCCGCAGATACGCAGTATTTT. This sequence encodes CASSSGPAADTQYF. Filled out from reference TRBV7-2 and TRBJ2-3, the complete variable domain reads GAGVSQSPSNKVTEKGKDVELRCDPISGHTALYWYRQSLGQGLEFLIYFQGNSAPDKSGLPSDRFSAERTGGSVSTLTIQRTQQEDSAVYLCASSSGPAADTQYFGPGTRLTVL.

V gene TRBV6-4 combines with J gene TRBJ2-3, with 14 bases lining up with TRBD2. Germline assignment: CDR1 MRHNA and CDR2 SNTAGT. V dropped 4 bases and J dropped 4; count of bases not matched to a gene: 4. The CDR3 has 16 amino acids. The CDR3 nucleotides are TGTGCCAGCAGTGTTGGGACTAGCGGGGGCGCAGATACGCAGTATTTT. It translates to CASSVGTSGGADTQYF.

The J gene is TRBJ1-1, the V gene TRBV13, with 7 nucleotides matching TRBD1. CDR3 size: 14 residues. Germline-derived CDR1 and CDR2 are PRHDT and FYEKMQ (reference sequence). V was pared by 3 bases and J by 4 bases, with 5 bases of the junction left unmatched. CDR3 loop: CASSFRQGVTEAFF. CDR3 bases: TGTGCCAGCAGCTTTCGACAGGGTGTCACTGAAGCTTTCTTT.

This rearrangement joins TRBV11-2 to TRBJ1-1; 7 nucleotides align to TRBD1. CDR1 is SGHAT and CDR2 is FQNNGV in the germline V gene. V shed 5 bases and J 8 bases; nucleotides not matched to a gene: 11. The CDR3 is made up of 14 amino acids. The CDR3 region is CASSPFNTQGEAFF. The CDR3 bases are TGTGCCAGCAGCCCCTTCAATACACAGGGGGAAGCTTTCTTT.

The V gene is TRBV19, the J gene TRBJ1-1; D is undetermined. Germline V gene data show CDR1 as LNHDA and CDR2 as SQIVND (reference sequence). This CDR3 contains 14 residues. V was shortened by 6 bases and J by 5 bases, with 16 bases between the two germline ends. The CDR3 reads CASSATGRITEAFF. Here the CDR3 DNA reads TGTGCCAGTAGCGCCACCGGGAGGATAACTGAAGCTTTCTTT.

This clone was picked up a small number of times. V is TRBV19 and J is TRBJ1-2; D is ambiguous. The CDR3 is 15 residues long. Germline loops: CDR1 LNHDA, CDR2 SQIVND (reference sequence). V dropped 0 bases and J dropped 4 bases, with 12 bases sitting between them. The CDR3 spells CASSIDLSRTYGYTF. The CDR3 DNA follows: TGTGCCAGTAGTATAGATCTCAGCCGGACCTATGGCTACACCTTC.

The V call is TRBV9, the J call TRBJ1-4; D gene uncertain. From germline, CDR1 is SGDLS and CDR2 YYNGEE. The CDR3 has 13 amino acids. Trimming left V 7 bases short and J 0 bases short, with 7 bases between. CDR3: CASEWTTNEKLFF. The CDR3 DNA is TGTGCCAGCGAGTGGACAACTAATGAAAAACTGTTTTTT.

The genes are TRBV7-9 and TRBJ1-4, with D possibly TRBD1 on 5 matching bases. The V and J ends lost 5 bases and 6 bases respectively, with 22 bases between them. This CDR3 has 17 amino acids. From germline, CDR1 is SEHNR and CDR2 FQNEAQ (reference sequence). The CDR3: CASSVNVLGTEHEKLFF. CDR3 DNA: TGTGCCAGCAGCGTAAACGTTCTCGGGACGGAACATGAAAAACTGTTTTTT.

V gene TRBV28 combines with J gene TRBJ2-1; maybe TRBD2 (6 bases). Germline lookup yields CDR1 MDHEN and CDR2 SYDVKM. This CDR3 comprises 12 residues. Deletions cut 3 bases from V and 6 bases from J, with 6 bases between. CDR3: CASSLEGNEQFF. CDR3 sequence (DNA): TGTGCCAGCAGTTTGGAGGGCAATGAGCAGTTCTTC. The variable domain in full, completed from reference TRBV28 and TRBJ2-1, reads DVKVTQSSRYLVKRTGEKVFLECVQDMDHENMFWYRQDPGLGLRLIYFSYDVKMKEKGDIPEGYSVSREKKERFSLILESASTNQTSMYLCASSLEGNEQFFGPGTRLTVL.

The J gene is TRBJ1-1, the V gene TRBV7-9; D perhaps matches TRBD1 (5 bases). The CDR3 covers 13 residues. Trimming cost V 5 bases and J 2 bases, with 9 bases left between them. Germline values: CDR1 SEHNR, CDR2 FQNEAQ (reference sequence). CDR3 sequence (DNA): TGTGCCAGCAGCCTACAGGTAAACACTGAAGCTTTCTTT. It is translated as CASSLQVNTEAFF.

V is TRBV11-2 and J is TRBJ2-7; the D gene is possibly TRBD1 (5 bases). The CDR3 sequence is 15 residues long. Germline V lookup: CDR1 SGHAT, CDR2 FQNNGV. V lost 0 bases and J 4 bases, leaving 13 bases between the germline ends. For the CDR3, the DNA is TGTGCCAGCAGCTTAGATAGGGGCGGTTGGTACGAGCAGTACTTC. This encodes CASSLDRGGWYEQYF.

This chain uses TRBV19 with TRBJ2-3, with a possible D match to TRBD1 (6 bases). Trimming shortened V by 5 bases and J by 2 bases, and 29 bases separated the two germline ends. Germline V gene sequence: CDR1 LNHDA, CDR2 SQIVND (reference sequence). The CDR3 runs to 20 residues. For the CDR3, the DNA is TGTGCCAGTAGTGCCGCGACGGACAAGGACAGAGAAACGTTCACAGATACGCAGTATTTT. Its protein product is CASSAATDKDRETFTDTQYF. Full variable domain (missing parts from reference TRBV19 and TRBJ2-3): DGGITQSPKYLFRKEGQNVTLSCEQNLNHDAMYWYRQDPGQGLRLIYYSQIVNDFQKGDIAEGYSVSREKKESFPLTVTSAQKNPTAFYLCASSAATDKDRETFTDTQYFGPGTRLTVL.

This sequence joins TRBV4-3 and TRBJ1-5; 7 bases align to TRBD1. Germline CDR1 and CDR2: LGHNA and YSLEER. Trimming took 0 bases from V and 2 from J; bases not matched to a gene: 1. This CDR3 comprises 15 residues. The CDR3, as DNA: TGCGCCAGCAGCCAAGATCAGGGGGGCAATCAGCCCCAGCATTTT. It encodes CASSQDQGGNQPQHF.

This rearrangement joins TRBV7-9 to TRBJ2-1; 10 nucleotides match TRBD2. The germline V gene encodes CDR1 SEHNR and CDR2 FQNEAQ (reference sequence). V lost 6 bases to trimming and J lost 5 bases; unmatched junction nucleotides: 10. The CDR3 consists of 16 residues. CDR3 coding DNA: TGTGCCAGCAGGTACCCTAGCGGGGGCCTAGACAATGAGCAGTTCTTC. Translation: CASRYPSGGLDNEQFF.

The chain combines TRBV7-2 with TRBJ2-7; D may be TRBD1 (6 bases). CDR3 length: 15 amino acids. V was trimmed by 3 bases and J by 3 bases, leaving 15 bases between them. Looked up from germline, CDR1 is SGHTA and CDR2 is FQGNSA. Here the CDR3 reads CASSFRDTEIYEQYF. In nucleotides, the CDR3 is TGTGCCAGCAGCTTCCGGGACACAGAAATCTACGAGCAGTACTTC. Together with reference TRBV7-2 and TRBJ2-7, the CDR3 gives the full variable domain: GAGVSQSPSNKVTEKGKDVELRCDPISGHTALYWYRQSLGQGLEFLIYFQGNSAPDKSGLPSDRFSAERTGGSVSTLTIQRTQQEDSAVYLCASSFRDTEIYEQYFGPGTRLTVT.

This rearrangement joins TRBV10-2 to TRBJ2-2; D is possibly TRBD2 (5 bases). Trimming took off 3 bases at V and 5 bases at J, with 13 bases between the two ends. The germline V gene has CDR1 WSHSY and CDR2 SAAADI. CDR3 size: 15 residues. The CDR3 DNA follows: TGCGCCAGCAGTGACTTTGCGGGTGGGACCGGGGAGCTGTTTTTT. Translated, it gives CASSDFAGGTGELFF.

This chain uses TRBV7-9 with TRBJ1-2; no definite D call. The ends were cut back, 5 bases at V and 2 bases at J, with 18 bases in the middle. There are 16 residues in the CDR3. Germline V lookup: CDR1 SEHNR, CDR2 FQNEAQ (reference sequence). CDR3 nucleotides: TGTGCCAGCAGCCCCTCTTCAAACCAAGGGAACTATGGCTACACCTTC. Protein: CASSPSSNQGNYGYTF.